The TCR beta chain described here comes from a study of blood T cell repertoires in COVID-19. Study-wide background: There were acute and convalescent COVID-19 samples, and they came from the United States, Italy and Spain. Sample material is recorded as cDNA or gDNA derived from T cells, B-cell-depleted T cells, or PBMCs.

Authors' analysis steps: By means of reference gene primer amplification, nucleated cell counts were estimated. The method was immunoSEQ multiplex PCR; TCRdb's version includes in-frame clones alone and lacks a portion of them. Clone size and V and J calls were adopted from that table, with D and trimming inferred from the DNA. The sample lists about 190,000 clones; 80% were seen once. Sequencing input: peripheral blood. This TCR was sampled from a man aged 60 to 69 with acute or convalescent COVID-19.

CDR3 nucleotide sequence: TGTGCCAGCAGCCCGAACTCAGGGGGCGATGAGCAGTTCTTC. Encoded protein: CASSPNSGGDEQFF. V and J are TRBV14 and TRBJ2-1, with 8 bases aligning to TRBD1. Germline loops: CDR1 SGHDN, CDR2 FVKESK. J lost 8 bases, V lost 4 bases, and 7 bases had no gene match. This CDR3 region has 14 residues.